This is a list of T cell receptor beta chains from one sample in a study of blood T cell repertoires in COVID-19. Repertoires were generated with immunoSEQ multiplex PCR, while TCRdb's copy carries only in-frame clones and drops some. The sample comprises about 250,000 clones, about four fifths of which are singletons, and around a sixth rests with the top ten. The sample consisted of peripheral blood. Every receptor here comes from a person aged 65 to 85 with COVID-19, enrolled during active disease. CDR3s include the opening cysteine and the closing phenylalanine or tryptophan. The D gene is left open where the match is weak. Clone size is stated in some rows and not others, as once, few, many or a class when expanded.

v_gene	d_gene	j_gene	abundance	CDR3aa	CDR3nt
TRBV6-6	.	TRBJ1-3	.	CASSSTGVNTIYF	TGTGCCAGCAGTTCTACAGGCGTAAACACCATATATTTT
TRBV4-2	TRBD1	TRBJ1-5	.	CASSQVGQGNSNQPQHF	TGTGCCAGCAGCCAAGTAGGACAGGGGAATAGCAATCAGCCCCAGCATTTT
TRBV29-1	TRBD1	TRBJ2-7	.	CSVEGRGTYEQYF	TGCAGCGTTGAAGGCAGGGGGACCTACGAGCAGTACTTC
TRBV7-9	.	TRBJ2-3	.	CASSLGQGGYF	TGTGCCAGCAGCTTGGGACAAGGGGGGTATTTT
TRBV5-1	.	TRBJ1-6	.	CASSLLDNSPLHF	TGCGCCAGCAGCTTGCTAGATAATTCACCCCTCCACTTT
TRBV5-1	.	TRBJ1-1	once	CASSLGQGRAEAFF	TGCGCCAGCAGCTTGGGCCAGGGAAGGGCAGAAGCTTTCTTT
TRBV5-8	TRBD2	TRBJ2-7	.	CATPDRDYPYEQYF	TGTGCCACCCCAGACCGGGACTACCCCTACGAGCAGTACTTC
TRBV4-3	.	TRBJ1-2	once	CASSQVAGEEYYGYTF	TGCGCCAGCAGCCAAGTAGCGGGAGAAGAGTACTATGGCTACACCTTC
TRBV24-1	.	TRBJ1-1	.	CATSVQGNTEAFF	TGTGCCACCAGTGTACAGGGGAACACTGAAGCTTTCTTT
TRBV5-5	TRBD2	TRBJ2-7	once	CASSLVFAGDGYEQYF	TGTGCCAGCAGCTTGGTTTTTGCGGGAGATGGTTACGAGCAGTACTTC
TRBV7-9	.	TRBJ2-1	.	CASSPSRGSQGNEQFF	TGTGCCAGCAGCCCCTCAAGGGGGTCGCAGGGCAATGAGCAGTTCTTC
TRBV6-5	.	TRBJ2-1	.	CASRPSGYDEQFF	TGTGCCAGCAGACCCTCAGGGTACGATGAGCAGTTCTTC
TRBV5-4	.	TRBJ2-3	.	CASSYGGTSDTDTQYF	TGTGCCAGCAGCTATGGGGGCACTAGCGACACAGATACGCAGTATTTT
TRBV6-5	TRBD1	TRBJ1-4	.	CASRLSTGEGEKLFF	TGTGCCAGCAGACTCTCGACAGGGGAGGGAGAAAAACTGTTTTTT
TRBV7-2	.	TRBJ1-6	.	CASSSGPTWSNSPLHF	TGTGCCAGCAGCTCAGGGCCGACATGGTCCAATTCACCCCTCCACTTT
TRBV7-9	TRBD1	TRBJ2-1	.	CASSPRTGANNEQFF	TGTGCCAGCAGCCCGAGGACAGGGGCCAACAATGAGCAGTTCTTC
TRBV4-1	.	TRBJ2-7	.	CASSHPGTKPYEQYF	TGCGCCAGCAGCCACCCCGGGACAAAACCTTACGAGCAGTACTTC
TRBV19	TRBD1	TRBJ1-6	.	CASSTPGQGSPLHF	TGTGCCAGTAGTACCCCGGGACAGGGTTCACCCCTCCACTTT
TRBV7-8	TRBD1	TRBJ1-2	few	CASAPGQANYGYTF	TGTGCCAGCGCCCCGGGACAGGCGAACTATGGCTACACCTTC